One and the same sample provided the 10 T cell receptor beta chains below, sequenced in a study of cytomegalovirus exposure and HLA in healthy donors. TCRdb keeps only in-frame clones here, not all; method: immunoSEQ multiplex PCR. Among about 220,000 clones listed, about 90% were seen once. The specimen sequenced was PBMCs. These receptor sequences come from a woman aged 18 to 35 in good health and CMV-seronegative.

V and J are TRBV20-1 and TRBJ2-5; 7 bases line up with TRBD2. The germline gives CDR1 DFQATT, CDR2 SNEGSKA (reference sequence). V was clipped by 6 bases and J by 4 bases; unmatched bases: 2. This CDR3 has 11 amino acids. CDR3 residues: CSARLAETQYF. The CDR3 DNA is TGCAGTGCCAGACTAGCAGAGACCCAGTACTTC.

This chain joins TRBV28 and TRBJ2-2; 7 bases are a match to TRBD1. J gave up 6 bases and V 4 bases, and 5 bases lay outside the gene matches. The CDR3 extends over 14 amino acids. Germline V lookup: CDR1 MDHEN, CDR2 SYDVKM. As DNA, the CDR3 is TGTGCCAGCAGTTCGACAGGGTGGGCCGGGGAGCTGTTTTTT. Protein: CASSSTGWAGELFF.

The chain has TRBV27 and TRBJ2-5, with 8 bases matching TRBD2. The V gene's germline CDR1 is MNHEY and CDR2 SMNVEV (reference sequence). The ends lost 6 bases at V and 2 bases at J; junction bases unmatched: 14. This CDR3 is 17 amino acids long. The CDR3 region has the DNA TGTGCCAGCAGCCCTAACCCCGTTGGGACTAGTCAAGAGACCCAGTACTTC. This translates into CASSPNPVGTSQETQYF.

The J gene is TRBJ1-1, the V gene TRBV30; 8 bases map to TRBD1. The CDR3 runs to 13 residues. The ends lost 2 bases at V and 6 bases at J; junction bases unmatched: 5. The germline CDR1 and CDR2 sequences are GTSNPN and SVGIG (reference sequence). The DNA for the CDR3 is TGTGCCTGGAGTAACAGGGGGTCGCCTGAAGCTTTCTTT. The encoded protein is CAWSNRGSPEAFF.

The rearrangement uses TRBV28 and TRBJ2-3, with 7 bases fitting TRBD1. V was clipped by 5 bases and J by 1 base; unmatched bases: 15. Per germline, CDR1 MDHEN and CDR2 SYDVKM. This CDR3 comprises 18 residues. In nucleotides, the CDR3 is TGTGCCAGCAGTACCCGTAGGACAGGTCGGGATGGCACAGATACGCAGTATTTT. Translated: CASSTRRTGRDGTDTQYF.

The count of this clone is one. The chain links TRBV6-1 to TRBJ1-4; D is uncertain. V was trimmed by 6 bases and J by 5 bases, leaving 13 bases between them. Germline V gives CDR1 MNHNS, CDR2 SASEGT. CDR3 length: 14 residues. The CDR3 DNA follows: TGTGCCAGCAGGAGAGGGCTGGAAAATGAAAAACTGTTTTTT. Translating it yields CASRRGLENEKLFF.

V is TRBV19 and J is TRBJ2-3, with a possible D match to TRBD1 (6 bases). V lost 5 bases, J lost 3 bases, and 12 bases lay in between. Per germline, CDR1 LNHDA and CDR2 SQIVND (reference sequence). The CDR3 has 14 residues. The CDR3 loop reads CASSGGQRTDTQYF. As DNA, the CDR3 is TGTGCCAGTAGTGGAGGACAGAGGACAGATACGCAGTATTTT.

This chain uses TRBV6-5 with TRBJ1-1; D unresolved. V lost 0 bases to trimming and J lost 0 bases, with 11 bases between them. The CDR3 has 16 residues. CDR1 is MNHEY and CDR2 is SVGAGI in the germline V gene. DNA of the CDR3: TGTGCCAGCAGTTACTCCTTTGGCGGCATGAACACTGAAGCTTTCTTT. Amino acids: CASSYSFGGMNTEAFF.

V and J are TRBV27 and TRBJ1-2, with TRBD1 matching 8 bases. The CDR3 is 12 amino acids. J was trimmed by 6 bases and V by 5 bases; bases with no gene match: 2. The germline CDR1 and CDR2 sequences are MNHEY and SMNVEV (reference sequence). CDR3 nucleotide sequence: TGTGCCAGCAGTCCGACAGGGGATGGCTACACCTTC. The encoded protein is CASSPTGDGYTF.

The chain links TRBV7-9 to TRBJ2-1, with D perhaps TRBD2 (5 bases). The CDR3 extends over 12 amino acids. V shed 4 bases and J shed 12 bases, with 13 bases lying between them. Germline V gene sequence: CDR1 SEHNR, CDR2 FQNEAQ (reference sequence). CDR3 nucleotides: TGTGCCAGCAGCTGGAATAGCGCGGGGCAGTTCTTC. It translates to CASSWNSAGQFF.